The 18 T cell receptor beta chains listed next were all sequenced from one sample in a study of control samples from healthy donors and cancer patients. Profiled with immunoSEQ multiplex PCR; TCRdb holds only in-frame clones, not every one. The table lists approximately 150,000 clones, around 92% of them singletons. Input material: PBMCs. Receptors originate from a man aged 50-60 years with head and neck cancer.

Only one count was recorded for this clone. The chain recombines TRBV27 with TRBJ1-5; D call uncertain. Germline V gene lookup returns CDR1 MNHEY and CDR2 SMNVEV (reference sequence). The V gene lost 3 bases and the J gene lost 3 bases, with 9 bases spanning the gap. The CDR3 spans 14 residues. CDR3 in amino acids: CASSFRGYNQPQHF. The CDR3 bases are TGTGCCAGCAGTTTTCGAGGGTACAATCAGCCCCAGCATTTT.

The chain couples TRBV19 to TRBJ2-7; 14 nucleotides align to TRBD2. V trimming: 7 bases; J trimming: 4 bases; junction bases outside the gene matches: 6. CDR1 is LNHDA and CDR2 is SQIVND in the germline V gene (reference sequence). The CDR3 has 15 amino acids. CDR3 amino acids: CASTPGLAGEYEQYF. In DNA, the CDR3 is TGTGCCAGTACACCGGGACTAGCGGGAGAGTACGAGCAGTACTTC.

This clone was seen once. The rearrangement links TRBV18 to TRBJ1-3; D ambiguous. The CDR3 runs to 14 residues. V lost 6 bases and J lost 0, with 9 bases in between. The germline V gene has CDR1 KGHSH and CDR2 LQKENI. In DNA form, the CDR3 reads TGTGCCAGCTCGACGGGGAACTCTGGAAACACCATATATTTT. This sequence encodes CASSTGNSGNTIYF. Combining the CDR3 with reference TRBV18 and TRBJ1-3 gives the whole variable domain NAGVMQNPRHLVRRRGQEARLRCSPMKGHSHVYWYRQLPEEGLKFMVYLQKENIIDESGMPKERFSAEFPKEGPSILRIQQVVRGDSAAYFCASSTGNSGNTIYFGEGSWLTVV.

The V call is TRBV29-1, the J call TRBJ1-1; D is possibly TRBD1 (5 bases). Trimming stripped 7 bases from V and 1 base from J, with 13 bases between. CDR3 length: 13 residues. Per the germline V gene, CDR1 is SQVTM and CDR2 is ANQGSEA. The CDR3 sequence: CSAGRGPNTEAFF. Here the CDR3 DNA reads TGCAGCGCCGGACGGGGACCGAACACTGAAGCTTTCTTT.

This chain uses TRBV28 with TRBJ2-1; the match to TRBD2 covers 7 bases. The CDR3 sequence is 15 residues long. Germline V lookup: CDR1 MDHEN, CDR2 SYDVKM. Germline trimming cut 5 bases from V and 1 base from J; bases unmatched to any gene: 5. The CDR3 here is CASSPWGGSYNEQFF. CDR3 DNA: TGTGCCAGCAGTCCGTGGGGGGGGTCCTACAATGAGCAGTTCTTC.

The chain employs TRBV12-3 or TRBV12-4 and TRBJ1-2; tentatively, D is TRBD1 (5 bases). V was clipped by 5 bases and J by 4 bases, with 11 bases between them. This CDR3 spans 13 amino acids. CDR3 loop: CASSRGGVYGYTF. The CDR3 region has the DNA TGTGCCAGCAGTCGCGGGGGGGTCTATGGCTACACCTTC.

The V and J genes are TRBV2 and TRBJ1-1; no firm D call. The germline V and J ends were trimmed by 7 bases and 8 bases, with 17 bases remaining between them. The germline V gene has CDR1 SNHLY and CDR2 FYNNEI. The CDR3 spans 13 residues. The CDR3 DNA sequence: TGTGCCAGCAATCTCCGGTCACCCACGGAAGCTTTCTTT. As protein: CASNLRSPTEAFF.

The table lists this clone with a count of one. This chain joins TRBV5-1 and TRBJ2-7; D is undetermined. This CDR3 contains 17 residues. CDR1 and CDR2 from the germline V gene are SGHRS and YFSETQ. Between the trimmed V and J ends, which lost 0 bases and 1 base, there was a span of 17 bases. CDR3 DNA: TGCGCCAGCAGCTTGGGAGTGGCTGTCTTTTCTTCCTACGAGCAGTACTTC. It translates to CASSLGVAVFSSYEQYF.

This chain joins TRBV5-6 and TRBJ1-1; no clear D gene. Deletions cut 2 bases from V and 7 bases from J, with 6 bases between. Per the germline V gene, CDR1 is SGHDT and CDR2 is YYEEEE. The CDR3 is 11 residues long. This chain's CDR3 is CASSFGVEAFF. CDR3 in DNA: TGTGCCAGCAGCTTTGGAGTTGAAGCTTTCTTT.

CDR3 protein: CASSALLAGVLNEQFF. The CDR3 DNA sequence: TGTGCCAGCAGTGCTCTACTAGCGGGGGTCCTCAATGAGCAGTTCTTC. The rearrangement joins TRBV25-1 to TRBJ2-1; 11 bases agree with TRBD2. V shed 4 bases, J shed 6 bases, and the junction held 8 bases outside the gene matches. CDR1 is MGHDK and CDR2 is SYGVNS in the germline V gene. The CDR3 is 16 amino acids. Combining the CDR3 with reference TRBV25-1 and TRBJ2-1 gives the whole variable domain EADIYQTPRYLVIGTGKKITLECSQTMGHDKMYWYQQDPGMELHLIHYSYGVNSTEKGDLSSESTVSRIRTEHFPLTLESARPSHTSQYLCASSALLAGVLNEQFFGPGTRLTVL.

This clone has a single count. The chain employs TRBV18 and TRBJ1-6; D is uncertain. Trimming left V 4 bases short and J 6 bases short, with 16 bases between. The germline V gene encodes CDR1 KGHSH and CDR2 LQKENI. This CDR3 has 16 amino acids. This chain's CDR3 is CASSLTDPVINSPLHF. In DNA, the CDR3 is TGTGCCAGCTCACTTACCGACCCGGTGATTAATTCACCCCTCCACTTT.

The chain recombines TRBV7-2 with TRBJ2-7; D unresolved. The CDR3 has 12 amino acids. Germline CDR1 is SGHTA and CDR2 is FQGNSA. The germline V and J ends were trimmed by 5 bases and 4 bases, with 9 bases remaining between them. The CDR3 DNA is TGTGCCAGCAGCCCAAGAGGTTACGAGCAGTACTTC. Its protein is CASSPRGYEQYF.

This clone has only one observation. The V call is TRBV19, the J call TRBJ1-1; D not certain. V was trimmed by 5 bases and J by 4 bases, leaving 11 bases between them. The CDR3 is made up of 13 amino acids. Germline CDR1 reads LNHDA; CDR2 reads SQIVND (reference sequence). The CDR3 protein is CASSLGFGTEAFF. Written as DNA, the CDR3 is TGTGCCAGTAGTTTGGGTTTTGGCACTGAAGCTTTCTTT.

The V and J genes are TRBV10-1 and TRBJ2-1, with 10 nucleotides matching TRBD2. V dropped 0 bases and J dropped 4; count of bases not matched to a gene: 9. The CDR3 consists of 18 residues. Germline V lookup: CDR1 WNHNN, CDR2 SYGVQD (reference sequence). This CDR3 reads CASSESLAGPRGYNEQFF. DNA for the CDR3: TGCGCCAGCAGTGAGTCACTAGCGGGACCCCGGGGGTACAATGAGCAGTTCTTC.

Concerning this clone: The identical CDR3 is also encoded by other nucleotide sequences in the sample. This chain joins TRBV6-5 and TRBJ1-1; D is possibly TRBD1 (5 bases). There are 15 residues in the CDR3. From germline, CDR1 is MNHEY and CDR2 SVGAGI. Deletions cut 0 bases from V and 1 base from J, with 9 bases between. The CDR3 protein is CASSYSRQGNTEAFF. Here the CDR3 DNA reads TGTGCCAGCAGTTACTCGAGGCAGGGGAACACTGAAGCTTTCTTT.

V gene TRBV11-2 combines with J gene TRBJ1-2; 7 nucleotides align to TRBD1. In germline, CDR1 is SGHAT, CDR2 FQNNGV. The CDR3 spans 13 residues. The trim removed 5 bases at V and 2 bases at J, leaving 2 bases unmatched. The CDR3 DNA sequence: TGTGCCAGCAGCGTACAGGGGAACTATGGCTACACCTTC. Its translation is CASSVQGNYGYTF.

This clone has a handful of counts. Here the CDR3 DNA reads TGCGCCAGCAGCTTGGAGATCGGGGACAGGGTCACAGATACGCAGTATTTT. Protein: CASSLEIGDRVTDTQYF. The chain is built from TRBV5-1 and TRBJ2-3, with 9 positions matching TRBD1. This CDR3 comprises 17 residues. Germline CDR1 is SGHRS and CDR2 is YFSETQ. V lost 0 bases and J lost 2; bases outside the gene matches: 7.

The chain employs TRBV18 and TRBJ2-6; 11 bases are a match to TRBD1. V shed 3 bases and J 2 bases; nucleotides not matched to a gene: 6. The CDR3 contains 18 residues. Germline V gene lookup returns CDR1 KGHSH and CDR2 LQKENI. Here the CDR3 DNA reads TGTGCCAGCTCACCGATGGGACAGGGGGGCGCTGGGGCCAACGTCCTGACTTTC. Its translation is CASSPMGQGGAGANVLTF.